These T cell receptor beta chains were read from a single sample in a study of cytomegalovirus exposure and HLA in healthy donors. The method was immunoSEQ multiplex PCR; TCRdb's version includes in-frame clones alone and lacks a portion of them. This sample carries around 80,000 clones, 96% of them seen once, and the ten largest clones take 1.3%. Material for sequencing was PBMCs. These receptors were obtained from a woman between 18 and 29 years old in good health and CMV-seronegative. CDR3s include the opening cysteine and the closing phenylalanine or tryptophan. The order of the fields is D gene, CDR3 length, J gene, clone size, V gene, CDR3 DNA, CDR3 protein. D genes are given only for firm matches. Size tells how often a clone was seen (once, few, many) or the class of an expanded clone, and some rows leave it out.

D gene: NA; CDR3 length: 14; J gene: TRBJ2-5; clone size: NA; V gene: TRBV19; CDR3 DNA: TGTGCCACCTCCGCGGGGATGGCTCAAGAGACCCAGTACTTC; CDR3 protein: CATSAGMAQETQYF
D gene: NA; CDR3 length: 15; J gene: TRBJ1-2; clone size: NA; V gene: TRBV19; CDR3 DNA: TGTGCCAGTACCTTCAGCGGGGAGGGGAGCAGTGGCTACACCTTC; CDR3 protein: CASTFSGEGSSGYTF
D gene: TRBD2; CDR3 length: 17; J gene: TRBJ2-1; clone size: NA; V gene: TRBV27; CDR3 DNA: TGTGCCAGCAGTCCACCCTACGGGACTAGCGCCCACAATGAGCAGTTCTTC; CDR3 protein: CASSPPYGTSAHNEQFF
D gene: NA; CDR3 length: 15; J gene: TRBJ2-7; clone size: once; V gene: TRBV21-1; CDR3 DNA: TGTGCCAGCTATTTGATAGTCCCAAGCTCCTACGAGCAGTACTTC; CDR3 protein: CASYLIVPSSYEQYF
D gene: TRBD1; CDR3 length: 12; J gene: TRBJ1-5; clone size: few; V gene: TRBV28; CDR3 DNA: TGTGCCGGAGGGACAGCCAATCAGCCCCAGCATTTT; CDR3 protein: CAGGTANQPQHF
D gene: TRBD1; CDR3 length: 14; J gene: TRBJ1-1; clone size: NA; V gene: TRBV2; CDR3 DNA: TGTGCCAGCAGCCAACAGGGGGCCAGCCCTGAAGCTTTCTTT; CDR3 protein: CASSQQGASPEAFF
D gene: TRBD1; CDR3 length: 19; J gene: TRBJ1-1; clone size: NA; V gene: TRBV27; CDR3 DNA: TGTGCCAGCAGAAAATTTGGATTGCGGGACAGGGAAAGGAACACTGAAGCTTTCTTT; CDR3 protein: CASRKFGLRDRERNTEAFF
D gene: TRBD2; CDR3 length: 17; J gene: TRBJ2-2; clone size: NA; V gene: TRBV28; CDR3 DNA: TGTGCCAGCAGCTTAGTCACTAGCGGGAGGAACACCGGGGAGCTGTTTTTT; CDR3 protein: CASSLVTSGRNTGELFF
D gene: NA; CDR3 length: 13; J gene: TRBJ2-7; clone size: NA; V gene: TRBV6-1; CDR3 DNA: TGTGCCAGCAGTTCCCTCCTAACCTACGAGCAGTACTTC; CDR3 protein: CASSSLLTYEQYF
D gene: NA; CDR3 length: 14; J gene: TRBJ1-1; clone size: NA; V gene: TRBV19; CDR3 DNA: TGTGCCAGTAGTATAGAAGGGGGGGTTGCTGAAGCTTTCTTT; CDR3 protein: CASSIEGGVAEAFF
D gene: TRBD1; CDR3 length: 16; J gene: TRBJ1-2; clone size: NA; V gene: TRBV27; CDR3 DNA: TGTGCCAGCAGTCCGCGGACAGGGGGTGCTAACTATGGCTACACCTTC; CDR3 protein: CASSPRTGGANYGYTF
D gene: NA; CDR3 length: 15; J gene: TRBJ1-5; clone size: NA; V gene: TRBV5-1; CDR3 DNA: TGCGCCAGCAGCCCCTTAGAAGGGAGAGGTCAGCCCCAGCATTTT; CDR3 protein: CASSPLEGRGQPQHF
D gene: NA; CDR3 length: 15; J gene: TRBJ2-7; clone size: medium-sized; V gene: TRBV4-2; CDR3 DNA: TGTGCCAGCAGCCAAGAGGCTAGCGATTACTACGAGCAGTACTTC; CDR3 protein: CASSQEASDYYEQYF
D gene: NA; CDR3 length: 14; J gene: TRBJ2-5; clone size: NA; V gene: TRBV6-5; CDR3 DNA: TGTGCCAGCAGTTACAACAGCCGACAGGAGACCCAGTACTTC; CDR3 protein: CASSYNSRQETQYF
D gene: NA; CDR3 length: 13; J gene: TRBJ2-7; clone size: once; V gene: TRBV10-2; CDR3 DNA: TGCGCCAGCAGTGAGTCGTTAGGGGACGAGCAGTACTTC; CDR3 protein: CASSESLGDEQYF
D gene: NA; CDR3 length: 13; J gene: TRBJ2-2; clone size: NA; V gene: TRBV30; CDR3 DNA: TGTGCCTACGCTAAGTATGAGGCCGGGGAGCTGTTTTTT; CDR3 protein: CAYAKYEAGELFF
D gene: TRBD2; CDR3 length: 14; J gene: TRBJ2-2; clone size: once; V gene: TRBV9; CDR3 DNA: TGTGCCAGCAGCGTTGGGGGGGATGGCGGGGAGCTGTTTTTT; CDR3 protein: CASSVGGDGGELFF
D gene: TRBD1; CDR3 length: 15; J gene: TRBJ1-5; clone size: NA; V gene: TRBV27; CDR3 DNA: TGTGCCAGCAGGGGACAGGCGTTTAGCAATCAGCCCCAGCATTTT; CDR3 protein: CASRGQAFSNQPQHF
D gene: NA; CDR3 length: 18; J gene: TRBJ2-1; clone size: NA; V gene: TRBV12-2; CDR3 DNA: TGTGCAAGTCGCTTAGTGGGGACTAGCGGGAATATGAGAAATGAGCAGTTCTTC; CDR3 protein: CASRLVGTSGNMRNEQFF
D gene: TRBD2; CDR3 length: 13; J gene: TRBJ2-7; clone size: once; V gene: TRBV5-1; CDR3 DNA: TGCGCCAGCAGGCTAGCGGCCTTCTACGAGCAGTACTTC; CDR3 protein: CASRLAAFYEQYF
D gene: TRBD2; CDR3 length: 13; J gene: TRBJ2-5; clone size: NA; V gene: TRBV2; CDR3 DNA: TGTGCCAGCAGGGGGGGGACCGAGGCGACCCAGTACTTC; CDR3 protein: CASRGGTEATQYF
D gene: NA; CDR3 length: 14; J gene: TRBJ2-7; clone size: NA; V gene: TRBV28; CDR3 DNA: TGTGCCAGTGGACAGGGAGGGAACTCCTACGAGCAGTACTTC; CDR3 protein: CASGQGGNSYEQYF
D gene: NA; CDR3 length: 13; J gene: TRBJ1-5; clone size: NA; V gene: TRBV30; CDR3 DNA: TGTGCCTGGAGTATAGATTCAGGTCAGCCCCAGCATTTT; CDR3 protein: CAWSIDSGQPQHF
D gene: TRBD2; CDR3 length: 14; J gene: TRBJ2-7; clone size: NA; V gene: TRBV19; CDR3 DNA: TGTGCCAGTAGTCCGGGAGGGCCCAGGTACGAGCAGTACTTC; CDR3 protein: CASSPGGPRYEQYF
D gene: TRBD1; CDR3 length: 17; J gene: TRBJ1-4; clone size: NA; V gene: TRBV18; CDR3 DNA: TGTGCCAGCTCACCACCTGGGACAGGTCTTACTAATGAAAAACTGTTTTTT; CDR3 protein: CASSPPGTGLTNEKLFF
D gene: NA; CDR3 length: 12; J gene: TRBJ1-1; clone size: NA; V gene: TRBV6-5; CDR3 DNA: TGTGCCAGCAAGGAGATCGACACTGAAGCTTTCTTT; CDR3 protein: CASKEIDTEAFF
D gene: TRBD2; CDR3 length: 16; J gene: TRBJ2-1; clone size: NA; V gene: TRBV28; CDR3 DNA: TGTGCCAGCAGTTTAATGAGAACTAGCGGTAAGAATGAGCAGTTCTTC; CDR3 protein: CASSLMRTSGKNEQFF
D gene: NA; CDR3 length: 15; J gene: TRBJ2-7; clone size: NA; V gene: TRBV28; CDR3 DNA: TGTGCCAGCAGCCCTGAGGGCTTCGACGCCTACGAGCAGTACTTC; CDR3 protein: CASSPEGFDAYEQYF
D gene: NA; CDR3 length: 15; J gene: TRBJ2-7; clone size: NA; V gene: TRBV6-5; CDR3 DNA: TGTGCCAGCAGTTACTCGTCTGGGCAATCCTACGAGCAGTACTTC; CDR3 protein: CASSYSSGQSYEQYF
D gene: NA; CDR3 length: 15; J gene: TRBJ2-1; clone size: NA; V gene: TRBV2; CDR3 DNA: TGTGCCAGCAGTGAATTCCGGAGCTCCTTAGGTGAGCAGTTCTTC; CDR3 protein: CASSEFRSSLGEQFF
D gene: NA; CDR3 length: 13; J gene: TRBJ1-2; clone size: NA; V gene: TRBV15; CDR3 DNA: TGTGCCACCAGCTGGGACATTAACTATGGCTACACCTTC; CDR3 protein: CATSWDINYGYTF
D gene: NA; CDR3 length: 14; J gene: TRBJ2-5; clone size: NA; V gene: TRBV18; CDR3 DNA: TGTGCCAGCTCACCGGCCCTCCTCCAAGAGACCCAGTACTTC; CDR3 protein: CASSPALLQETQYF
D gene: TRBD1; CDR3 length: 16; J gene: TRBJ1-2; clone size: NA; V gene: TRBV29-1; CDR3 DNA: TGCAGCGCCCGAATTCCTTCCGGGACAGAGATATATGGCTACACCTTC; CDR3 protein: CSARIPSGTEIYGYTF
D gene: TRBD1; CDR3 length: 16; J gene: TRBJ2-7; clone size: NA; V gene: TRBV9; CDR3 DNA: TGTGCCAGCAGCGTACGCGCCGGACAGGTTTACTACGAGCAGTACTTC; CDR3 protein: CASSVRAGQVYYEQYF
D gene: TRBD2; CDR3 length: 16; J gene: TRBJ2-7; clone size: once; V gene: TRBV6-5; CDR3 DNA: TGTGCCAGCAGTTACCGAGCTAGCGGGCCCTCCTACGAGCAGTACTTC; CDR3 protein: CASSYRASGPSYEQYF
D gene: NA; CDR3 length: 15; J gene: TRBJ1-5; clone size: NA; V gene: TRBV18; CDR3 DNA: TGTGCCAGCTCACCAGCAGGCTCCGGCAATCAGCCCCAGCATTTT; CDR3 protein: CASSPAGSGNQPQHF